Listed below are T cell receptor beta chains from one sample, sequenced in a study of T cell repertoires in cytomegalovirus infection. Their recognized antigens are unknown. TCRdb re-called the reads through MiXCR, storing one row per CDR3 protein. The sample lists 300,000 to 400,000 distinct CDR3 sequences, roughly 29% seen once, with around 20% in the top ten. The sample consisted of cultured PBMCs, taken from culture after CMV antigen stimulation. These receptors originate from a human donor in good health (CMV status not recorded). Some clones in this sample may be carry-over from other donors' samples. CDR3s include the opening cysteine and the closing phenylalanine or tryptophan. D genes are given only for firm matches. Clone size is stated in some rows and not others, as once, few, many or a class when expanded.

CDR3nt: TGCAGTGCTGCTCCCCCCGGGACAGGGGCACGAAATGAGCAGTTCTTC
CDR3aa: CSAAPPGTGARNEQFF
len: 16
abundance: NA
v_gene: TRBV20-1
j_gene: TRBJ2-1
d_gene: TRBD1

CDR3nt: TGTGCCAGCAGTGAATTGCAGAGTTCCTACAATGAGCAGTTCTTC
CDR3aa: CASSELQSSYNEQFF
len: 15
abundance: NA
v_gene: TRBV2
j_gene: TRBJ2-1
d_gene: NA

CDR3nt: TGTGCCACCACGGACACACTCCAAGAGACCCAGTACTTC
CDR3aa: CATTDTLQETQYF
len: 13
abundance: NA
v_gene: TRBV11-1
j_gene: TRBJ2-5
d_gene: NA

CDR3nt: TGTGCCGCACGAGGAGGGGGTTCCCTCCTCGGGGGCAATCAGCCCCAGCATTTT
CDR3aa: CAARGGGSLLGGNQPQHF
len: 18
abundance: NA
v_gene: TRBV28
j_gene: TRBJ1-5
d_gene: NA

CDR3nt: TGTGCCAGCAGTCCCTCCTGGGGCCTGACCCATCAGCCCCAGCATTTT
CDR3aa: CASSPSWGLTHQPQHF
len: 16
abundance: few
v_gene: TRBV28
j_gene: TRBJ1-5
d_gene: NA

CDR3nt: TGTGCCAGCTCAGGTCGGGGACTTGGGGATTCACCCCTCCACTTT
CDR3aa: CASSGRGLGDSPLHF
len: 15
abundance: NA
v_gene: TRBV18
j_gene: TRBJ1-6
d_gene: NA

CDR3nt: TGTGCCAGCAGCTTGAGTAGCGGGGTTAACATTCAGTACTTC
CDR3aa: CASSLSSGVNIQYF
len: 14
abundance: once
v_gene: TRBV7-2
j_gene: TRBJ2-4
d_gene: TRBD2

CDR3nt: TGTGCCAGCGCAGGGACTAGCGGAACTGTTATGCAAGAGACCCAGTACTTC
CDR3aa: CASAGTSGTVMQETQYF
len: 17
abundance: few
v_gene: TRBV6-1
j_gene: TRBJ2-5
d_gene: TRBD2

CDR3nt: TGTGCCAGCTCTACCAGACTAGCGGGGGTGCCGCGGGTCAAAAACATTCAGTACTTC
CDR3aa: CASSTRLAGVPRVKNIQYF
len: 19
abundance: few
v_gene: TRBV6-1
j_gene: TRBJ2-4
d_gene: TRBD2

CDR3nt: TGTGCCAGCAGTTCTATGACAGGGGTGGACACTGAAGCTTTCTTT
CDR3aa: CASSSMTGVDTEAFF
len: 15
abundance: NA
v_gene: TRBV27
j_gene: TRBJ1-1
d_gene: TRBD1

CDR3nt: TGTGCCAGCAGTGTCGGGACGGTAGACAATGAGCAGTTCTTC
CDR3aa: CASSVGTVDNEQFF
len: 14
abundance: NA
v_gene: TRBV6-2/TRBV6-3
j_gene: TRBJ2-1
d_gene: NA

CDR3nt: TGTGCCAGTAGTATATCCCTCCAAGAGACCCAGTACTTC
CDR3aa: CASSISLQETQYF
len: 13
abundance: NA
v_gene: TRBV19
j_gene: TRBJ2-5
d_gene: NA

CDR3nt: TGTGCCAGCACCCTCGAGGAGAACACTGAAGCTTTCTTT
CDR3aa: CASTLEENTEAFF
len: 13
abundance: few
v_gene: TRBV2
j_gene: TRBJ1-1
d_gene: NA

CDR3nt: TGTGCCAGTAGCCTCCGGGACAGGGCTAATCAGCCCCAGCATTTT
CDR3aa: CASSLRDRANQPQHF
len: 15
abundance: few
v_gene: TRBV19
j_gene: TRBJ1-5
d_gene: TRBD1

CDR3nt: TGTGCCAGCAGTTTGAGGACCAGGAGCTCCTACAATGAGCAGTTCTTC
CDR3aa: CASSLRTRSSYNEQFF
len: 16
abundance: few
v_gene: TRBV27
j_gene: TRBJ2-1
d_gene: NA

CDR3nt: TGTGCCAGCAGCCCCGGGACAGGGGGCTTGGACACTGAAGCTTTCTTT
CDR3aa: CASSPGTGGLDTEAFF
len: 16
abundance: NA
v_gene: TRBV5-6
j_gene: TRBJ1-1
d_gene: TRBD1

CDR3nt: TGTGCCAGCAGCCTACCCGGGACTATCTCGGGGGAGCAGTACTTC
CDR3aa: CASSLPGTISGEQYF
len: 15
abundance: NA
v_gene: TRBV11-1
j_gene: TRBJ2-7
d_gene: TRBD2

CDR3nt: TGTGCCAGCAGTTACAGGGCGGGGGGACCCGGCCGTTCAGATACGCAGTATTTT
CDR3aa: CASSYRAGGPGRSDTQYF
len: 18
abundance: few
v_gene: TRBV6-5
j_gene: TRBJ2-3
d_gene: TRBD2

CDR3nt: TGCAGTGCTAGACCGACAGGCGCAGGGGGGGCTGAAGCTTTCTTT
CDR3aa: CSARPTGAGGAEAFF
len: 15
abundance: NA
v_gene: TRBV20-1
j_gene: TRBJ1-1
d_gene: TRBD1

CDR3nt: TGTGCCAGTAGTATTGGGCAGGGTCGATTTGGCGGGGAGCTGTTTTTT
CDR3aa: CASSIGQGRFGGELFF
len: 16
abundance: NA
v_gene: TRBV19
j_gene: TRBJ2-2
d_gene: NA

CDR3nt: TGTGCCAGCAGTTTATCCCCTGGGACTAGCGGGGGTAGCACAGATACGCAGTATTTT
CDR3aa: CASSLSPGTSGGSTDTQYF
len: 19
abundance: NA
v_gene: TRBV27
j_gene: TRBJ2-3
d_gene: TRBD2

CDR3nt: TGCGCCAGCAGCCAAGGCGCGACGCAAGGACTCACAGATACGCAGTATTTT
CDR3aa: CASSQGATQGLTDTQYF
len: 17
abundance: NA
v_gene: TRBV4-1
j_gene: TRBJ2-3
d_gene: NA